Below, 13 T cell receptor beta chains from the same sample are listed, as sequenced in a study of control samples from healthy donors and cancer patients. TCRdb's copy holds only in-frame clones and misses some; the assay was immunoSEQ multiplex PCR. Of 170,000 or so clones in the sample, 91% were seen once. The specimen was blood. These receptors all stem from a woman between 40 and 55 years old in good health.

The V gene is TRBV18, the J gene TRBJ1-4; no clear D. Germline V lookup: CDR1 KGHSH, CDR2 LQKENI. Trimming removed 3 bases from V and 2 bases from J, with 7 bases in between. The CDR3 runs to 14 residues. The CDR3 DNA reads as TGTGCCAGCTCACCCTCAAGGACTAATGAAAAACTGTTTTTT. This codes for CASSPSRTNEKLFF.

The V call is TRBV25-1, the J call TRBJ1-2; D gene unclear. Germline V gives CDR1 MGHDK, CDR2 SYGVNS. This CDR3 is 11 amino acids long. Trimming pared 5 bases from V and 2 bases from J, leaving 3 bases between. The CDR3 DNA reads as TGTGCCAGCAGTAAAAACTATGGCTACACCTTC. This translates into CASSKNYGYTF.

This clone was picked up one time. This chain's CDR3 is CASDSGGYSTDTQYF. CDR3 nucleotide sequence: TGTGCCAGCGATTCAGGGGGTTATAGTACAGATACGCAGTATTTT. This chain connects TRBV3-1 (or the pseudogene TRBV3-2) to TRBJ2-3; the match to TRBD1 covers 7 bases. V trimming: 8 bases; J trimming: 3 bases; junction bases outside the gene matches: 11. Germline V gene sequence: CDR1 LGHDT, CDR2 YNNKEL (reference sequence). CDR3 length equals 15 residues.

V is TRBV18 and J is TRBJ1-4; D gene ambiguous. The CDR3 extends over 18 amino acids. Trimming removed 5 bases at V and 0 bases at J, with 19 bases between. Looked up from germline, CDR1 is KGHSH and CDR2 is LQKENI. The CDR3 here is CASSSRHGIIATNEKLFF. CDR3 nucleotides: TGTGCCAGCTCATCCCGTCACGGAATAATCGCAACTAATGAAAAACTGTTTTTT.

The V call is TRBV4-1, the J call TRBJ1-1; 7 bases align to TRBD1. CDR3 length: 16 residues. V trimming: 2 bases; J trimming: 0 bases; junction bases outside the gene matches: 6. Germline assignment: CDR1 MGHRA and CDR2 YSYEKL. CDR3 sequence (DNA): TGCGCCAGCAGCCAATTCACGGGACAGATGAACACTGAAGCTTTCTTT. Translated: CASSQFTGQMNTEAFF.

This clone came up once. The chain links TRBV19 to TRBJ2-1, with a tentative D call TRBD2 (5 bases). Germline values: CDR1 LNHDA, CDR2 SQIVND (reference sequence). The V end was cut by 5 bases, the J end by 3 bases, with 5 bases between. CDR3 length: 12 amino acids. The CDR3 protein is CASSAGYNEQFF. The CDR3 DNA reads TGTGCCAGTAGTGCGGGCTACAATGAGCAGTTCTTC.

DNA for the CDR3: TGCGCCAGTGGCGCGGGGGACCAAGAGACCCAGTACTTC. Its translation: CASGAGDQETQYF. V gene TRBV5-1 combines with J gene TRBJ2-5; 7 nucleotides agree with TRBD2. CDR1 and CDR2 (germline): SGHRS, YFSETQ. V was pared by 8 bases and J by 0 bases, with 4 bases of the junction left unmatched. CDR3 length equals 13 residues. Variable domain in full (rest from reference TRBV5-1 and TRBJ2-5): KAGVTQTPRYLIKTRGQQVTLSCSPISGHRSVSWYQQTPGQGLQFLFEYFSETQRNKGNFPGRFSGRQFSNSRSEMNVSTLELGDSALYLCASGAGDQETQYFGPGTRLLVL.

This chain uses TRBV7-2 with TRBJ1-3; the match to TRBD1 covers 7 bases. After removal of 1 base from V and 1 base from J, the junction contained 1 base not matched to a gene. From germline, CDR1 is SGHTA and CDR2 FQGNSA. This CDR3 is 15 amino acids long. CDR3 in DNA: TGTGCCAGCAGCTTAGGGGGACAGTCTGGAAACACCATATATTTT. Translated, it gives CASSLGGQSGNTIYF.

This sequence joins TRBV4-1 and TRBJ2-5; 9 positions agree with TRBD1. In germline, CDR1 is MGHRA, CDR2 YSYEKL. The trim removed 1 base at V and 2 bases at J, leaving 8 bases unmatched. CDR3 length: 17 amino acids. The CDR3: CASSQGETGGLQETQYF. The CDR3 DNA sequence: TGCGCCAGCAGCCAAGGGGAAACAGGGGGCCTACAAGAGACCCAGTACTTC.

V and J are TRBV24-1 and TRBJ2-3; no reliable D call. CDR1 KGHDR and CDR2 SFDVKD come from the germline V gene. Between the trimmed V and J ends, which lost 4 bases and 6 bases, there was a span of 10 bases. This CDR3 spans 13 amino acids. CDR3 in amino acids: CATSDRLGDTQYF. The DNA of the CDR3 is TGTGCCACCAGTGACCGACTCGGGGATACGCAGTATTTT.

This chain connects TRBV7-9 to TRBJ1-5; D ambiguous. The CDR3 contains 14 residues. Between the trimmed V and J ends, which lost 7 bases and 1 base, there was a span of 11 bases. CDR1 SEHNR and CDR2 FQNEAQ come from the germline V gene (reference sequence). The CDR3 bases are TGTGCCAGCAAGCTTGTGCCCAGCAATCAGCCCCAGCATTTT. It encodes CASKLVPSNQPQHF.

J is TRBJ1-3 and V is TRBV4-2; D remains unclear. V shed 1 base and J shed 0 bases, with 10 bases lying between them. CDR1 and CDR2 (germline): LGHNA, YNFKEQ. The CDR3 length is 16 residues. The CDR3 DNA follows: TGTGCCAGCAGCCAAGCGACCGTGAGCTCTGGAAACACCATATATTTT. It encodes CASSQATVSSGNTIYF.

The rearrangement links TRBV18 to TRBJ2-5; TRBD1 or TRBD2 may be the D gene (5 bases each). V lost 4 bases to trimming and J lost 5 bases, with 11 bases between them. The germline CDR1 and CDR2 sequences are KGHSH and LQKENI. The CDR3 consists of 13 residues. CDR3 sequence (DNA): TGTGCCAGCTCACGGGGGAAGACGGAGACCCAGTACTTC. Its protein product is CASSRGKTETQYF.